The rows below give T cell receptor beta chains drawn from one sample of a study of vaccination and CD4 T cells after COVID-19. TCRdb called the PCR reads again in MiXCR, with one record for every CDR3 protein. The sample shows roughly 11,000 distinct CDR3 sequences, approximately 53% of them seen only once. Antigens for these TCRs are unknown. Source material: CD4+ T cells from blood, cultured in vitro. These receptors all come from a human donor who had recovered from COVID-19. CDR3s include the opening cysteine and the closing phenylalanine or tryptophan. The D gene is left open where the match is weak. A row's size may be missing; if present it is once, few, many or a size class.

size: NA
D: NA
J: TRBJ1-1
length: 14
V: TRBV7-8
DNA: TGTGCCAGCATGAGAGGCAGGGGGAACACTGAAGCTTTCTTT
CDR3: CASMRGRGNTEAFF

size: NA
D: TRBD1
J: TRBJ2-7
length: 15
V: TRBV5-1
DNA: TGCGCCAGCAGCACCGGACAGGGGGTCCCCTACGAGCAGTACTTC
CDR3: CASSTGQGVPYEQYF

size: once
D: NA
J: TRBJ1-1
length: 16
V: TRBV25-1
DNA: TGTGCCAGCAGTGAAGGCTGGGGAAAAAGGAACACTGAAGCTTTCTTT
CDR3: CASSEGWGKRNTEAFF

size: NA
D: TRBD2
J: TRBJ2-5
length: 15
V: TRBV20-1
DNA: TGCAGTGCTAGAGAGGGTAGCGGGGTTCAAGAGACCCAGTACTTC
CDR3: CSAREGSGVQETQYF

size: NA
D: NA
J: TRBJ2-7
length: 18
V: TRBV7-9
DNA: TGTGCCAGCAGCTTAGCGCCTGGACAGCCGACCTACTCCTACGAGCAGTACTTC
CDR3: CASSLAPGQPTYSYEQYF

size: NA
D: NA
J: TRBJ1-2
length: 12
V: TRBV20-1
DNA: TGCAGTGCTAGTAGACCAGGGTTGGGCTACACCTTC
CDR3: CSASRPGLGYTF

size: few
D: NA
J: TRBJ1-3
length: 13
V: TRBV6-1
DNA: TGTGCCAGCAGGAGAGGGGGTGGAAACACCATATATTTT
CDR3: CASRRGGGNTIYF

size: NA
D: TRBD1
J: TRBJ1-2
length: 15
V: TRBV18
DNA: TGTGCCAGCTCACCCGGGACAGGGGTTAGCTATGGCTACACCTTC
CDR3: CASSPGTGVSYGYTF

size: NA
D: TRBD1
J: TRBJ1-2
length: 12
V: TRBV5-4
DNA: TGTGCCAGCAGCACCCCAGGGGGGGACTACACCTTC
CDR3: CASSTPGGDYTF

size: NA
D: NA
J: TRBJ1-5
length: 13
V: TRBV20-1
DNA: TGCAGTGTTGGCGGAAAGGGCAATCAGCCCCAGCATTTT
CDR3: CSVGGKGNQPQHF

size: few
D: NA
J: TRBJ1-2
length: 13
V: TRBV7-8
DNA: TGTGCCAGCAGCTTAGGAACCCAGGCTGGCTACACCTTC
CDR3: CASSLGTQAGYTF

size: once
D: NA
J: TRBJ1-2
length: 14
V: TRBV6-5
DNA: TGTGCCAGCAGTTATAGCTACTACGACGATGGCTACACCTTC
CDR3: CASSYSYYDDGYTF

size: NA
D: TRBD2
J: TRBJ2-1
length: 14
V: TRBV4-3
DNA: TGCGCCAGCAGTCTCGGGAGGGCTTTGAATGAGCAGTTCTTC
CDR3: CASSLGRALNEQFF

size: few
D: TRBD2
J: TRBJ2-1
length: 16
V: TRBV11-1
DNA: TGTGCCAGCAGCATACCGGGGACTAGAAAATACAATGAGCAGTTCTTC
CDR3: CASSIPGTRKYNEQFF

size: medium-sized
D: TRBD1
J: TRBJ1-2
length: 15
V: TRBV27
DNA: TGTGCCAGCAGCCAACGTGGACAGGGAAGAGGGGGCTACACCTTC
CDR3: CASSQRGQGRGGYTF

size: few
D: NA
J: TRBJ1-1
length: 14
V: TRBV28
DNA: TGTGCCAGCAGATTTCAGGGATTAGAGACTGAAGCTTTCTTT
CDR3: CASRFQGLETEAFF

size: NA
D: TRBD2
J: TRBJ2-3
length: 17
V: TRBV7-2
DNA: TGTGCCAGCAGCTTAGCTCCGGCGGGAGGGAGCACAGATACGCAGTATTTT
CDR3: CASSLAPAGGSTDTQYF

size: NA
D: TRBD2
J: TRBJ2-1
length: 17
V: TRBV2
DNA: TGTGCCAGCAGTGAACTGCGGTATAGCGGGGGTGTATGGGAGCAGTTCTTC
CDR3: CASSELRYSGGVWEQFF

size: NA
D: NA
J: TRBJ2-3
length: 14
V: TRBV20-1
DNA: TGCAGTGCTAACGGGCAGGTAAACACAGATACGCAGTATTTT
CDR3: CSANGQVNTDTQYF